These 10 T cell receptor beta chains were all obtained from the same sample, sequenced in a study of blood T cell repertoires in COVID-19. This table comes from immunoSEQ multiplex PCR, and its TCRdb copy is limited to in-frame clones, with some not included. The repertoire holds about 190,000 clones, with roughly 80% as singletons. The sequencing input was peripheral blood. The receptors shown here come from a woman aged 50 to 65 with acute or convalescent COVID-19.

The chain joins TRBV10-3 to TRBJ2-5; 7 bases are shared with TRBD1. Germline CDR1 and CDR2: ENHRY and SYGVKD. The V segment lost 2 bases and the J segment 4 bases; nucleotides outside the gene matches: 4. The CDR3 contains 14 residues. DNA of the CDR3: TGTGCCATCAGTGAGGAAGGGGGCGGAGAGACCCAGTACTTC. Amino acid sequence: CAISEEGGGETQYF.

This chain connects TRBV29-1 to TRBJ1-1, with D tentatively TRBD1 (5 bases). Trimming pared 8 bases from V and 8 bases from J, leaving 12 bases between. The CDR3 is made up of 10 amino acids. Germline CDR1 reads SQVTM; CDR2 reads ANQGSEA. The CDR3 region has the DNA TGCAGCCTAGACCGGGGGGAAGCTTTCTTT. Translated: CSLDRGEAFF.

This clone was seen a few times. The rearrangement joins TRBV5-1 to TRBJ2-7, with D possibly matching TRBD1 (6 bases). V lost 2 bases to trimming and J lost 0 bases, with 15 bases between them. CDR3 length: 16 residues. Germline CDR1 SGHRS, CDR2 YFSETQ. In DNA form, the CDR3 reads TGCGCCAGCAGCTTCTCTGCCGGACAGCCCTCCTACGAGCAGTACTTC. Its protein product is CASSFSAGQPSYEQYF. The full variable domain, rest sourced from reference TRBV5-1 and TRBJ2-7, is KAGVTQTPRYLIKTRGQQVTLSCSPISGHRSVSWYQQTPGQGLQFLFEYFSETQRNKGNFPGRFSGRQFSNSRSEMNVSTLELGDSALYLCASSFSAGQPSYEQYFGPGTRLTVT.

The J gene is TRBJ1-6, the V gene TRBV14; D remains ambiguous. V lost 4 bases and J 0 bases, leaving 4 bases between the germline ends. Germline V CDR1 and CDR2: SGHDN, FVKESK. CDR3 length: 14 residues. CDR3 sequence (DNA): TGTGCCAGCAGCCGGAGCTCCTATAATTCACCCCTCCACTTT. This sequence encodes CASSRSSYNSPLHF.

The rearrangement links TRBV28 to TRBJ1-5; TRBD1 agrees at 9 bases. V lost 6 bases, J lost 4 bases, and 7 bases stayed unmatched. CDR3 length: 15 amino acids. CDR1 and CDR2 (germline): MDHEN, SYDVKM. CDR3 sequence: CASSPSTGGNQPQHF. In DNA, the CDR3 is TGTGCCAGCAGCCCTTCGACAGGGGGTAATCAGCCCCAGCATTTT.

The J gene is TRBJ1-6, the V gene TRBV19; D is ambiguous. The germline CDR1 and CDR2 sequences are LNHDA and SQIVND (reference sequence). The CDR3 has 14 residues. Trimming left V 6 bases short and J 0 bases short, with 6 bases between. The CDR3 reads CASRISSYNSPLHF. The CDR3 coding sequence is TGTGCCAGTAGGATTAGCTCCTATAATTCACCCCTCCACTTT.

The chain is built from TRBV10-2 and TRBJ2-7; the D is unclear. The ends were cut back, 6 bases at V and 0 bases at J, with 6 bases in the middle. From germline, CDR1 is WSHSY and CDR2 SAAADI. The CDR3 has 12 residues. The DNA of the CDR3 is TGCGCCAGCAGCTCCAGCTCCTACGAGCAGTACTTC. Translation: CASSSSSYEQYF.

The chain is built from TRBV18 and TRBJ2-1; 10 bases fit TRBD1. CDR3 length: 14 residues. V shed 6 bases, J shed 7 bases, and the junction held 6 bases outside the gene matches. Germline CDR1 reads KGHSH; CDR2 reads LQKENI. For the CDR3, the DNA is TGTGCCAGCTCCCTTTGGACAGGGGGGAATGAGCAGTTCTTC. Protein: CASSLWTGGNEQFF.

This clone showed up just a few times. This chain uses TRBV6-2 or TRBV6-3 with TRBJ2-7; weak D call: TRBD2 (6 bases). Trimming took off 2 bases at V and 5 bases at J, with 16 bases between the two ends. Germline CDR1 MNHEY, CDR2 SVGEGT. This CDR3 spans 15 amino acids. CDR3 amino acids: CASSYQAGLRNEQYF. CDR3 bases: TGTGCCAGCAGTTACCAGGCGGGACTGAGAAACGAGCAGTACTTC.

This chain uses TRBV29-1 with TRBJ2-2; 9 bases line up with TRBD2. The CDR3 runs to 15 residues. Germline CDR1 and CDR2: SQVTM and ANQGSEA. J gave up 1 base and V 2 bases, and 2 bases lay outside the gene matches. The CDR3 DNA is TGCAGCGTTGAACTAGCGGGAAGGAACACCGGGGAGCTGTTTTTT. As protein: CSVELAGRNTGELFF.